This T cell receptor (beta chain) emerged from a study of T cells after yellow fever vaccination. Study-level background: Preparing low-cell-number fractions relied on SMART-Seq v4 Ultra Low Input.

Study-wide results and caveats: CD4 and CD8 compartments shared a small share of clonotypes. The secondary response was weaker, and its peak arrived faster, on day 5 versus 15.

This clonotype was detected many times. Its antigen is not identified. TCR cDNA, made by 5'RACE template switching, carried an added universal primer site and UMIs. TCRdb reprocessed the 5' RACE reads with MiXCR, giving one entry per CDR3 protein. The table lists some 400,000 distinct CDR3 sequences, over 5% of them singletons. The TCR originated in a man aged 30 to 45 who received the YFV17D yellow fever vaccine. Material: PBMCs, obtained 5 days after the yellow fever booster vaccination.

The CDR3 loop is CASSLSAVSNQPQHF. CDR3 DNA sequence: TGTGCCAGCAGCCTATCGGCAGTTAGCAATCAGCCCCAGCATTTT. The chain combines TRBV3-1 with TRBJ1-5; no firm D call. The V gene's germline CDR1 is LGHDT and CDR2 YNNKEL (reference sequence). This CDR3 spans 15 amino acids. V dropped 4 bases and J dropped 0 bases, with 10 bases sitting between them.